The next 28 T cell receptor beta chains were all read from a single sample in a study of blood T cell repertoires in COVID-19. Repertoires were generated with immunoSEQ multiplex PCR, while TCRdb's copy carries only in-frame clones and drops some. The sample has some 130,000 clones, about 92% seen once. Sequencing input: peripheral blood. The receptors were sampled from a man over 45 with active COVID-19.

This chain links TRBV6-6 with TRBJ2-1; 13 bases are a match to TRBD2. The CDR3 consists of 16 residues. Germline V gene lookup returns CDR1 MNHNY and CDR2 SVGAGI (reference sequence). V trimming: 4 bases; J trimming: 7 bases; junction bases outside the gene matches: 7. The CDR3 nucleotides read TGTGCCAGCAGTTCTGGACTAGCGGGAGTAGGGAATGAGCAGTTCTTC. Its translation: CASSSGLAGVGNEQFF.

V and J are TRBV25-1 and TRBJ1-2, with TRBD1 as a possible D gene (5 bases). CDR1 and CDR2 (germline): MGHDK, SYGVNS. V was cut by 2 bases and J by 4 bases, with 5 bases left in between. This CDR3 is built from 12 residues. CDR3 in amino acids: CASSEQGYGYTF. CDR3 DNA: TGTGCCAGCAGTGAACAGGGCTATGGCTACACCTTC.

This sequence joins TRBV19 and TRBJ2-5, with D unresolved. CDR3 size: 14 residues. Germline CDR1 reads LNHDA; CDR2 reads SQIVND (reference sequence). Trimming removed 2 bases from V and 4 bases from J, with 11 bases in between. The CDR3 sequence: CASSISHNRETQYF. The CDR3, as DNA: TGTGCCAGTAGTATATCGCACAACCGAGAGACCCAGTACTTC. Based on the CDR3 plus reference TRBV19 and TRBJ2-5, the full variable domain is DGGITQSPKYLFRKEGQNVTLSCEQNLNHDAMYWYRQDPGQGLRLIYYSQIVNDFQKGDIAEGYSVSREKKESFPLTVTSAQKNPTAFYLCASSISHNRETQYFGPGTRLLVL.

V and J are TRBV6-5 and TRBJ2-7; 9 positions match TRBD2. The V gene's germline CDR1 is MNHEY and CDR2 SVGAGI. Trimming cost V 7 bases and J 2 bases; bases outside gene matches: 9. This CDR3 contains 15 residues. CDR3 in DNA: TGTGCCAGCAAGGAAATAGCGGGGGTAACCTACGAGCAGTACTTC. Protein product: CASKEIAGVTYEQYF.

This clone was detected only once. The chain is built from TRBV15 and TRBJ2-7, with 11 bases matching TRBD1. This CDR3 comprises 14 residues. With 4 bases clipped from V and 6 bases from J, the junction kept 5 bases outside the gene matches. Germline CDR1 reads LNHNV; CDR2 reads YYDKDF (reference sequence). This CDR3 is CATSKDRGPVEQYV. The CDR3, as DNA: TGTGCCACCAGCAAGGACAGGGGGCCGGTCGAGCAGTACGTC.

This clone was recorded only once. The V gene is TRBV5-1, the J gene TRBJ2-3; 9 bases agree with TRBD2. J was trimmed by 2 bases and V by 4 bases; bases with no gene match: 5. This CDR3 contains 15 residues. The germline V gene has CDR1 SGHRS and CDR2 YFSETQ. This CDR3 reads CASSRTSDPTDTQYF. The CDR3 DNA reads TGCGCCAGCAGCAGGACTAGCGACCCCACAGATACGCAGTATTTT.

The chain uses TRBV5-4 and TRBJ2-7; 7 bases agree with TRBD2. This CDR3 spans 13 amino acids. In germline, CDR1 is SGHNT, CDR2 YYREEE (reference sequence). With 3 bases clipped from V and 5 bases from J, the junction kept 5 bases outside the gene matches. The CDR3 reads CASSSGTNHEQYF. CDR3 coding DNA: TGTGCCAGCAGCTCCGGGACTAACCACGAGCAGTACTTC.

The chain employs TRBV9 and TRBJ1-1; 7 nucleotides align to TRBD1. There are 14 residues in the CDR3. J was trimmed by 5 bases and V by 0 bases; bases with no gene match: 4. Germline CDR1 is SGDLS and CDR2 is YYNGEE. CDR3 DNA: TGTGCCAGCAGCGTAGGACAGGGCGGGACTGAAGCTTTCTTT. Its protein is CASSVGQGGTEAFF. Supplemented by reference TRBV9 and TRBJ1-1, the full variable domain reads DSGVTQTPKHLITATGQRVTLRCSPRSGDLSVYWYQQSLDQGLQFLIQYYNGEERAKGNILERFSAQQFPDLHSELNLSSLELGDSALYFCASSVGQGGTEAFFGQGTRLTVV.

This chain connects TRBV11-3 to TRBJ1-3, with 8 bases identical to TRBD1. The germline gives CDR1 SGHNT, CDR2 YENEEA. The CDR3 runs to 14 residues. Trimming cost V 5 bases and J 2 bases; bases outside gene matches: 2. CDR3 in DNA: TGTGCCAGCAGCCCGACAGGGGCTGGAAACACCATATATTTT. The encoded protein is CASSPTGAGNTIYF.

In the case of this clone: The sample carries other DNA sequences with the same CDR3. V usage is TRBV7-8 and J usage is TRBJ1-5; D possibly corresponds to TRBD1 (5 bases). This CDR3 is built from 13 residues. Per the germline V gene, CDR1 is SGHVS and CDR2 is FQNEAQ. Trimming removed 2 bases from V and 4 bases from J, with 6 bases in between. CDR3 coding DNA: TGTGCCAGCAGCTTACGGGGGAATCAGCCCCAGCATTTT. It translates to CASSLRGNQPQHF.

CDR3 DNA: TGTGCCAGCAGTCCTAGCCCAGATACGCAGTATTTT. Translated, it gives CASSPSPDTQYF. The chain has TRBV12-3 or TRBV12-4 and TRBJ2-3; D perhaps matches TRBD2 (5 bases). The CDR3 contains 12 residues. V lost 5 bases, J lost 4 bases, and 7 bases lay in between.

The chain recombines TRBV29-1 with TRBJ2-1, with 7 bases that match TRBD2. In germline, CDR1 is SQVTM, CDR2 ANQGSEA. The CDR3 contains 13 residues. V lost 3 bases, J lost 8 bases, and 7 bases stayed unmatched. The CDR3 nucleotides read TGCAGCGTTGAGGGGACGACTAGCTATGAGCAGTTCTTC. Protein sequence: CSVEGTTSYEQFF.

For the CDR3, the DNA is TGTGCCAGCAGCGAGGACGCCCTGGGGAGTCAGCCCCAGCATTTT. Protein product: CASSEDALGSQPQHF. The chain employs TRBV2 and TRBJ1-5, with D unresolved. There are 15 residues in the CDR3. Germline CDR1 is SNHLY and CDR2 is FYNNEI. The V end lost 6 bases, the J end lost 6 bases, and 18 bases lay between the germline ends.

This clone came up once. The rearrangement links TRBV25-1 to TRBJ2-2; 13 positions agree with TRBD2. This CDR3 is built from 14 residues. J was trimmed by 5 bases and V by 8 bases; bases with no gene match: 2. CDR1 is MGHDK, CDR2 SYGVNS, per germline. CDR3 in DNA: TGTGCCAGCGGACTAGCGGGAGATACCGGGGAGCTGTTTTTT. Encoded protein: CASGLAGDTGELFF.

The chain uses TRBV19 and TRBJ1-1; D is ambiguous. The CDR3 totals 13 residues. V shed 1 base and J shed 1 base, with 4 bases lying between them. The germline V gene encodes CDR1 LNHDA and CDR2 SQIVND (reference sequence). CDR3 loop: CASSIAKNTEAFF. The CDR3 DNA is TGTGCCAGTAGTATAGCAAAGAACACTGAAGCTTTCTTT.

The rearrangement joins TRBV18 to TRBJ1-5; 9 bases agree with TRBD1. With 4 bases clipped from V and 7 bases from J, the junction kept 8 bases outside the gene matches. This CDR3 has 15 amino acids. CDR1 and CDR2 (germline): KGHSH, LQKENI. CDR3 amino acids: CASSLGQGYGQPQHF. CDR3 DNA sequence: TGTGCCAGCTCACTCGGACAGGGGTACGGCCAGCCCCAGCATTTT.

The count of this clone is one. The chain carries TRBV6-5 and TRBJ1-5; maybe TRBD1 (6 bases). Germline V gives CDR1 MNHEY, CDR2 SVGAGI. This CDR3 region has 15 residues. V lost 0 bases, J lost 4 bases, and 10 bases lay in between. The CDR3 loop reads CASSYSQTGNQPQHF. The DNA of the CDR3 is TGTGCCAGCAGTTACTCGCAAACAGGGAATCAGCCCCAGCATTTT.

The chain recombines TRBV7-2 with TRBJ2-3; possible D gene TRBD1, 5 bases. Germline V gene data show CDR1 as SGHTA and CDR2 as FQGNSA. The length of the CDR3 is 14 residues. V dropped 2 bases and J dropped 0 bases, with 6 bases sitting between them. CDR3 DNA sequence: TGTGCCAGCAGCTTACAGGGCAGCACAGATACGCAGTATTTT. Its translation: CASSLQGSTDTQYF.

The V call is TRBV24-1, the J call TRBJ2-1, with D possibly TRBD1 on 6 matching bases. V dropped 1 base and J dropped 2 bases, with 11 bases sitting between them. The CDR3 runs 16 residues. The germline CDR1 and CDR2 sequences are KGHDR and SFDVKD. The CDR3 DNA is TGTGCCACCAGTGATTTAAAACAGGGTGCCTACAATGAGCAGTTCTTC. Its translation is CATSDLKQGAYNEQFF.

The V gene is TRBV19, the J gene TRBJ1-5; weak D call: TRBD1 (5 bases). The length of the CDR3 is 15 residues. V lost 3 bases, J lost 2 bases, and 11 bases lay in between. Germline CDR1 is LNHDA and CDR2 is SQIVND (reference sequence). CDR3 sequence: CASSIWGDGNQPQHF. The DNA for the CDR3 is TGTGCCAGTAGTATCTGGGGGGATGGCAATCAGCCCCAGCATTTT.

The chain combines TRBV27 with TRBJ2-3; tentative D call: TRBD2 (5 bases). The CDR3 consists of 17 residues. Between the trimmed V and J ends, which lost 5 bases and 0 bases, there was a span of 18 bases. In germline, CDR1 is MNHEY, CDR2 SMNVEV (reference sequence). The CDR3 coding sequence is TGTGCCAGCAGTCCAACTAGGACTCTCTTTAGCACAGATACGCAGTATTTT. As protein: CASSPTRTLFSTDTQYF.

This CDR3 is CASSLGSGGGPEQFF. Here the CDR3 DNA reads TGTGCCAGCAGCTTAGGAAGCGGGGGGGGGCCTGAGCAGTTCTTC. This chain links TRBV7-2 with TRBJ2-1, with 10 bases aligning to TRBD2. Germline values: CDR1 SGHTA, CDR2 FQGNSA. The CDR3 sequence is 15 residues long. V lost 1 base, J lost 9 bases, and 6 bases stayed unmatched.

This chain uses TRBV6-6 with TRBJ2-7; 10 bases are shared with TRBD1. The germline gives CDR1 MNHNY, CDR2 SVGAGI (reference sequence). The CDR3 totals 15 residues. J lost 2 bases, V lost 0 bases, and 1 base had no gene match. CDR3 sequence reads: CASSYSTGGPYEQYF. The CDR3 bases are TGTGCCAGCAGTTACTCGACAGGGGGCCCCTACGAGCAGTACTTC.

The rearrangement joins TRBV27 to TRBJ1-2, with D unclear. The CDR3 has 13 amino acids. Trimming took 4 bases from V and 4 from J, leaving 10 bases between them. Germline V gene lookup returns CDR1 MNHEY and CDR2 SMNVEV (reference sequence). This chain's CDR3 is CASSSLVAYGYTF. CDR3 DNA sequence: TGTGCCAGCAGTTCTTTGGTAGCCTATGGCTACACCTTC.

The chain carries TRBV1 and TRBJ2-1; no DNA check was done on the table's D call, TRBD2. TRBV1 is an annotated pseudogene. The CDR3 covers 16 residues. In DNA, the CDR3 is TGCACCAGCAGCGTCGTCTTTGCGGGGGACTACAATGAGCAGTTCTTC. This encodes CTSSVVFAGDYNEQFF.

The chain is built from TRBV18 and TRBJ2-1, with 11 bases lining up with TRBD2. In germline, CDR1 is KGHSH, CDR2 LQKENI. CDR3 size: 16 residues. J gave up 3 bases and V 6 bases, and 7 bases lay outside the gene matches. The CDR3 region is CASSPGLAELYNEQFF. CDR3 DNA sequence: TGTGCCAGCTCCCCGGGACTAGCGGAACTCTACAATGAGCAGTTCTTC. The full variable domain, completed using reference TRBV18 and TRBJ2-1, is NAGVMQNPRHLVRRRGQEARLRCSPMKGHSHVYWYRQLPEEGLKFMVYLQKENIIDESGMPKERFSAEFPKEGPSILRIQQVVRGDSAAYFCASSPGLAELYNEQFFGPGTRLTVL.

The rearrangement uses TRBV16 and TRBJ1-1; D uncertain. V was shortened by 0 bases and J by 8 bases, with 10 bases between the two germline ends. Germline CDR1 reads KGHSY; CDR2 reads FQNENV. This CDR3 contains 13 residues. In nucleotides, the CDR3 is TGTGCCAGCAGCCAATCGACGACGGGGGAAGCTTTCTTT. This encodes CASSQSTTGEAFF.

The V gene is TRBV11-3, the J gene TRBJ1-2, with 8 bases identical to TRBD1. Trimming took 1 base from V and 4 from J; bases not matched to a gene: 5. The CDR3 runs 15 residues. Germline V CDR1 and CDR2: SGHNT, YENEEA. The CDR3 protein is CASSLGLDRAYGYTF. CDR3 nucleotides: TGTGCCAGCAGCTTAGGACTGGACAGGGCCTATGGCTACACCTTC. The entire variable domain, with the rest obtained from reference TRBV11-3 and TRBJ1-2, is as follows: EAGVVQSPRYKIIEKKQPVAFWCNPISGHNTLYWYLQNLGQGPELLIRYENEEAVDDSQLPKDRFSAERLKGVDSTLKIQPAELGDSAVYLCASSLGLDRAYGYTFGSGTRLTVV.